The next 29 T cell receptor beta chains were all read from a single sample in a study of beta chain features in type 1 diabetes. Sequencing targeted expressed TCRB transcripts, as all isolated RNA had been reverse transcribed. Here immunoSEQ multiplex PCR was the method, and the copy in TCRdb shows in-frame clones only, minus some. This sample yields just over 600,000 clones, of which about 16% are seen a single time; approximately 0.099% belongs to the top ten. Sample: naive CD4+ T cells from blood. These receptors were taken from a man aged 18 to 29 in good health.

V and J are TRBV27 and TRBJ1-1; D unclear. Germline V CDR1 and CDR2: MNHEY, SMNVEV (reference sequence). CDR3 length equals 12 residues. V dropped 7 bases and J dropped 6 bases, with 12 bases sitting between them. The CDR3 sequence: CASIGRGPEAFF. For the CDR3, the DNA is TGTGCCAGCATAGGACGAGGACCTGAAGCTTTCTTT.

This clone was detected once. The V call is TRBV11-2, the J call TRBJ2-7; D gene unclear. CDR1 SGHAT and CDR2 FQNNGV come from the germline V gene. This CDR3 comprises 12 residues. V lost 5 bases and J 4 bases, leaving 9 bases between the germline ends. For the CDR3, the DNA is TGTGCCAGCAGCCTGCAGATGTACGAGCAGTACTTC. The encoded protein is CASSLQMYEQYF.

The chain couples TRBV15 to TRBJ1-2; the match to TRBD1 covers 7 bases. The CDR3 has 15 amino acids. The ends lost 0 bases at V and 3 bases at J; junction bases unmatched: 4. Germline assignment: CDR1 LNHNV and CDR2 YYDKDF (reference sequence). DNA for the CDR3: TGTGCCACCAGCAGAGAGGGAACAGGGGACTATGGCTACACCTTC. Protein sequence: CATSREGTGDYGYTF.

The V call is TRBV18, the J call TRBJ2-6, with TRBD2 matching 13 bases. Germline CDR1 is KGHSH and CDR2 is LQKENI. This CDR3 comprises 19 residues. The trim removed 3 bases at V and 2 bases at J, leaving 7 bases unmatched. The CDR3 here is CASSPSGLAGITGANVLTF. Written as DNA, the CDR3 is TGTGCCAGCTCACCGTCGGGACTAGCGGGAATCACTGGGGCCAACGTCCTGACTTTC.

The chain carries TRBV7-3 and TRBJ2-1, with 7 bases identical to TRBD2. Looked up from germline, CDR1 is SGHTA and CDR2 is FQGTGA. The J segment lost 7 bases and the V segment lost 1 base, leaving 10 bases of the junction unmatched. The CDR3 loop spans 16 amino acids. This CDR3 is CASSLISGLGWNEQFF. CDR3 sequence (DNA): TGTGCCAGCAGCTTAATTTCTGGACTAGGCTGGAATGAGCAGTTCTTC.

This clone has a single count. The chain carries TRBV28 and TRBJ1-1, with 8 bases aligning to TRBD1. The ends lost 6 bases at V and 8 bases at J; junction bases unmatched: 11. This CDR3 contains 14 residues. Germline CDR1 reads MDHEN; CDR2 reads SYDVKM. Written as DNA, the CDR3 is TGTGCCAGCAGCCTAGGGAACAGGGGGTCGGAAGCTTTCTTT. This encodes CASSLGNRGSEAFF.

CDR3 amino acids: CSVGGQETQYF. CDR3 nucleotide sequence: TGCAGCGTTGGGGGTCAAGAGACCCAGTACTTC. The genes are TRBV29-1 and TRBJ2-5; D is uncertain. The CDR3 covers 11 residues. The germline CDR1 and CDR2 sequences are SQVTM and ANQGSEA. Trimming cost V 4 bases and J 2 bases, with 5 bases left between them. Drawing the rest from reference TRBV29-1 and TRBJ2-5, the complete variable domain is SAVISQKPSRDICQRGTSLTIQCQVDSQVTMMFWYRQQPGQSLTLIATANQGSEATYESGFVIDKFPISRPNLTFSTLTVSNMSPEDSSIYLCSVGGQETQYFGPGTRLLVL.

In DNA, the CDR3 is TGTGCCTGCTCCTTACAGGGGGCCACTGAAGCTTTCTTT. Encoded protein: CACSLQGATEAFF. This chain uses TRBV30 with TRBJ1-1; 9 positions match TRBD1. The J segment lost 4 bases and the V segment lost 6 bases, leaving 6 bases of the junction unmatched. CDR1 and CDR2 (germline): GTSNPN, SVGIG (reference sequence). CDR3 length: 13 amino acids.

This chain joins TRBV7-2 and TRBJ2-2; D uncertain. CDR3 length: 12 amino acids. Germline V gene sequence: CDR1 SGHTA, CDR2 FQGNSA. The V gene lost 5 bases and the J gene lost 6 bases, with 7 bases spanning the gap. CDR3 sequence reads: CASSNNAGELFF. CDR3 DNA sequence: TGTGCCAGCAGCAACAATGCCGGGGAGCTGTTTTTT.

The V gene is TRBV7-9, the J gene TRBJ2-2, with D unclear. The V end was cut by 1 base, the J end by 4 bases, with 10 bases between. CDR1 and CDR2 from the germline V gene are SEHNR and FQNEAQ (reference sequence). The CDR3 runs to 15 residues. CDR3 bases: TGTGCCAGCAGCTTAGGACGGCAGAGCACCGGGGAGCTGTTTTTT. Its translation is CASSLGRQSTGELFF. The variable domain in full, with the rest retrieved from reference TRBV7-9 and TRBJ2-2, is DTGVSQNPRHKITKRGQNVTFRCDPISEHNRLYWYRQTLGQGPEFLTYFQNEAQLEKSRLLSDRFSAERPKGSFSTLEIQRTEQGDSAMYLCASSLGRQSTGELFFGEGSRLTVL.

V is TRBV9 and J is TRBJ1-2; D uncertain. The germline V gene has CDR1 SGDLS and CDR2 YYNGEE. CDR3 length equals 16 residues. Trimming removed 2 bases at V and 0 bases at J, with 14 bases between. The CDR3, as DNA: TGTGCCAGCAGCGTTTCACCAGGTCTAGCTAACTATGGCTACACCTTC. Translated: CASSVSPGLANYGYTF.

The rearrangement joins TRBV19 to TRBJ2-5; D is unclear. Germline-derived CDR1 and CDR2 are LNHDA and SQIVND (reference sequence). This CDR3 is 15 amino acids long. Between the trimmed V and J ends, which lost 1 base and 2 bases, there was a span of 11 bases. In nucleotides, the CDR3 is TGTGCCAGTAGTATAGGTCAGGCCCATCAAGAGACCCAGTACTTC. It is translated as CASSIGQAHQETQYF. The variable domain in full, completed from reference TRBV19 and TRBJ2-5, reads DGGITQSPKYLFRKEGQNVTLSCEQNLNHDAMYWYRQDPGQGLRLIYYSQIVNDFQKGDIAEGYSVSREKKESFPLTVTSAQKNPTAFYLCASSIGQAHQETQYFGPGTRLLVL.

This clone was detected many times. Other DNA sequences in this specimen translate into the identical CDR3. This chain connects TRBV5-1 to TRBJ2-5, with D hard to call. Germline CDR1 is SGHRS and CDR2 is YFSETQ. The germline V and J ends were trimmed by 0 bases and 5 bases, with 2 bases remaining between them. The CDR3 sequence is 11 residues long. In DNA form, the CDR3 reads TGCGCCAGCAGCTTGGAGGAGACCCAGTACTTC. As protein: CASSLEETQYF.

J is TRBJ1-1 and V is TRBV27; no definite D call. Germline V gives CDR1 MNHEY, CDR2 SMNVEV (reference sequence). The CDR3 runs 14 residues. V dropped 5 bases and J dropped 10 bases, with 20 bases sitting between them. CDR3 sequence reads: CASSPRVDRILAFF. In nucleotides, the CDR3 is TGTGCCAGCAGTCCTAGAGTCGATAGGATACTAGCTTTCTTT.

This clone was detected a few times. This CDR3 is CASSSRSEYEQYF. CDR3 in DNA: TGTGCCAGCTCCTCCCGGTCGGAATACGAGCAGTACTTC. This rearrangement joins TRBV18 to TRBJ2-7, with unresolved D. Germline CDR1 KGHSH, CDR2 LQKENI. The CDR3 sequence is 13 residues long. The ends were cut back, 6 bases at V and 4 bases at J, with 13 bases in the middle.

This clone was counted once. The chain recombines TRBV7-6 with TRBJ1-6, with TRBD1 matching over 9 bases. The CDR3 has 14 amino acids. The germline gives CDR1 SGHVS, CDR2 FNYEAQ. The V gene end was trimmed by 5 bases and the J gene end by 10 bases; junction bases not matched to a gene: 6. CDR3 sequence: CASSPGQGRSPLHF. CDR3 DNA sequence: TGTGCCAGCAGCCCGGGACAGGGAAGATCACCCCTCCACTTT.

This clone was counted only a few times. J is TRBJ1-2 and V is TRBV7-2; 9 bases are a match to TRBD1. Germline trimming cut 0 bases from V and 2 bases from J; bases unmatched to any gene: 4. The CDR3 is 16 amino acids. CDR1 and CDR2 (germline): SGHTA, FQGNSA. CDR3 bases: TGTGCCAGCAGCTTAGCGGTGGGGACAGGGAACTATGGCTACACCTTC. The encoded protein is CASSLAVGTGNYGYTF. Looking up the rest from reference TRBV7-2 and TRBJ1-2 gives the full variable domain: GAGVSQSPSNKVTEKGKDVELRCDPISGHTALYWYRQSLGQGLEFLIYFQGNSAPDKSGLPSDRFSAERTGGSVSTLTIQRTQQEDSAVYLCASSLAVGTGNYGYTFGSGTRLTVV.

This clone was seen a few times. The gene calls are TRBV25-1 and TRBJ2-1; 7 bases map to TRBD2. From germline, CDR1 is MGHDK and CDR2 SYGVNS. The length of the CDR3 is 16 residues. After removal of 1 base from V and 9 bases from J, the junction contained 12 bases not matched to a gene. CDR3 in DNA: TGTGCCAGCAGTGAATTGGCGGGAGTCGGTTTAAGTGAGCAGTTCTTC. It is translated as CASSELAGVGLSEQFF.

About this clone itself: Other DNA sequences within the sample encode an identical CDR3. The V and J genes are TRBV11-3 and TRBJ2-1; D is unresolved. V lost 0 bases and J lost 7, with 4 bases in between. This CDR3 comprises 12 residues. The V gene's germline CDR1 is SGHNT and CDR2 YENEEA. DNA for the CDR3: TGTGCCAGCAGCTTAGAGGGTAATGAGCAGTTCTTC. Its translation: CASSLEGNEQFF.

Only a few counts were recorded for this clone. DNA for the CDR3: TGTGCCAGCAGCTTAATTGTGTCAGACGAAGCTTTCTTT. Protein: CASSLIVSDEAFF. This chain joins TRBV7-3 and TRBJ1-1; no definite D call. The CDR3 is made up of 13 amino acids. Germline V gene lookup returns CDR1 SGHTA and CDR2 FQGTGA. V was clipped by 1 base and J by 8 bases, with 11 bases between them. The whole variable domain, filled in from reference TRBV7-3 and TRBJ1-1, reads GAGVSQTPSNKVTEKGKYVELRCDPISGHTALYWYRQSLGQGPEFLIYFQGTGAADDSGLPNDRFFAVRPEGSVSTLKIQRTERGDSAVYLCASSLIVSDEAFFGQGTRLTVV.

This chain connects TRBV15 to TRBJ2-1; either TRBD1 or TRBD2 may fit D (6 bases each). From germline, CDR1 is LNHNV and CDR2 YYDKDF (reference sequence). This CDR3 spans 15 amino acids. The V gene lost 3 bases and the J gene lost 3 bases, with 12 bases spanning the gap. CDR3 sequence (DNA): TGTGCCACCAGCAGCGGGGGCGCCCTCTACAATGAGCAGTTCTTC. Translation: CATSSGGALYNEQFF.

This clone was detected a few times. The gene calls are TRBV27 and TRBJ2-7, with 7 bases that match TRBD1. From germline, CDR1 is MNHEY and CDR2 SMNVEV (reference sequence). There are 13 residues in the CDR3. The V gene end was trimmed by 10 bases and the J gene end by 3 bases; junction bases not matched to a gene: 9. The CDR3 loop is CATAGTDSYEQYF. In DNA, the CDR3 is TGTGCCACCGCCGGGACAGACAGCTACGAGCAGTACTTC.

This clone was counted only a few times. This rearrangement joins TRBV2 to TRBJ2-7, with D uncertain. V lost 5 bases, J lost 5 bases, and 7 bases lay in between. The CDR3 is made up of 11 amino acids. Germline values: CDR1 SNHLY, CDR2 FYNNEI. This chain's CDR3 is CASSKEHEQYF. In DNA, the CDR3 is TGTGCCAGCAGTAAGGAGCACGAGCAGTACTTC.

This clone occurred a few times. The chain couples TRBV18 to TRBJ2-5; 9 bases map to TRBD2. CDR1 and CDR2 (germline): KGHSH, LQKENI. V lost 6 bases and J lost 1; bases outside the gene matches: 0. The CDR3 length is 13 residues. The CDR3 DNA reads TGTGCCAGCTCTAGCGGGGGCCAAGAGACCCAGTACTTC. It yields the protein CASSSGGQETQYF.

This clone has only a few counts. The genes are TRBV4-2 and TRBJ1-4, with 8 nucleotides matching TRBD1. Germline assignment: CDR1 LGHNA and CDR2 YNFKEQ. This CDR3 has 14 residues. V lost 6 bases and J lost 2; bases outside the gene matches: 2. In DNA form, the CDR3 reads TGTGCCAGCAGGAGGACAGGGACTAATGAAAAACTGTTTTTT. Protein product: CASRRTGTNEKLFF.

This clone has only a few counts. The rearrangement joins TRBV29-1 to TRBJ2-3, with TRBD1 as a possible D gene (6 bases). Germline assignment: CDR1 SQVTM and CDR2 ANQGSEA. Trimming pared 5 bases from V and 4 bases from J, leaving 16 bases between. The CDR3 length is 14 residues. CDR3 sequence: CSVRPTGSADTQYF. CDR3 DNA sequence: TGCAGCGTTCGTCCTACAGGGTCCGCAGATACGCAGTATTTT.

J is TRBJ2-1 and V is TRBV9, with D maybe TRBD2 (7 bases). V lost 5 bases and J 1 base, leaving 16 bases between the germline ends. This CDR3 comprises 16 residues. From germline, CDR1 is SGDLS and CDR2 YYNGEE. CDR3 coding DNA: TGTGCCAGCAGTGGGGAGGGACACCAGTCCTACAATGAGCAGTTCTTC. This encodes CASSGEGHQSYNEQFF.

The chain employs TRBV18 and TRBJ2-7; 10 positions match TRBD1. The germline V gene encodes CDR1 KGHSH and CDR2 LQKENI. V was clipped by 1 base and J by 1 base; unmatched bases: 1. The CDR3 has 15 residues. The CDR3 here is CASSPRGQGSYEQYF. The CDR3 DNA reads TGTGCCAGCTCACCACGGGGACAGGGGTCCTACGAGCAGTACTTC.

In its sample, this clone was seen a few times. This chain connects TRBV11-2 to TRBJ2-2; 8 bases align to TRBD2. Germline values: CDR1 SGHAT, CDR2 FQNNGV. The CDR3 spans 15 residues. Unmatched junction bases numbered 7, after V lost 4 bases and J lost 6 bases. The CDR3 spells CASSSGVAGPGELFF. CDR3 bases: TGTGCCAGCAGCTCTGGGGTAGCGGGACCCGGGGAGCTGTTTTTT.